This TCR beta chain was identified in a study of T cells in women clearing cervical HPV infection. Study in general: Women with histologically confirmed HPV16-related CIN3 or worse, 2 with invasive cancer, served as cases.

With respect to this clone: Its antigen is still unknown. The CDR3 extends 3 residues past the end of the read, so its final part is completed from the germline J gene.

Sequencing used immunoSEQ multiplex PCR; TCRdb keeps in-frame clones, though not all of them. With over 45,000 clones in the sample, the ten largest clones hold 0.8% to 1%. Study results and caveats: Repertoire richness, not evenness, was significantly elevated in CIN3+ cases versus controls.

V lost 1 base, J lost 5 bases, and 1 base stayed unmatched. This CDR3 comprises 14 residues. The rearrangement links TRBV12-3 or TRBV12-4 to TRBJ1-5; 8 nucleotides agree with TRBD1. This receptor was obtained from a woman between 18 and 70 years old with a cervical HPV16 infection that either progressed to CIN3+ or cleared (not recorded which). The sequenced material came from blood buffy coat. The CDR3 spells CASSLGQGHQPQHF. Incomplete CDR3 DNA: TGTGCCAGCAGTTTAGGACAGGGGCATCAGCCC.